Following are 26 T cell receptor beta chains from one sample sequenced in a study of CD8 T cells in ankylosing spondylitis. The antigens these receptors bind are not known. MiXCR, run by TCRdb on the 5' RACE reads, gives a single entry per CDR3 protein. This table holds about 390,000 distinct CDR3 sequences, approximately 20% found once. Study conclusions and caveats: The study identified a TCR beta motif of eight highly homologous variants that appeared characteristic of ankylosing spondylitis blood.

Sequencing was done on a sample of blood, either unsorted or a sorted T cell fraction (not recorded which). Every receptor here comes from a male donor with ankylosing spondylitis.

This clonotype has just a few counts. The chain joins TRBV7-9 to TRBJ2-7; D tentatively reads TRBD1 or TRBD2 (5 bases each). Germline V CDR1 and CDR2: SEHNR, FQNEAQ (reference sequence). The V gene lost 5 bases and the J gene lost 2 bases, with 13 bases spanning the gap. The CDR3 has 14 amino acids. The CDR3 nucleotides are TGTGCCAGCAGCGTTCAGGGACGGACCTACGAGCAGTACTTC. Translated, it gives CASSVQGRTYEQYF.

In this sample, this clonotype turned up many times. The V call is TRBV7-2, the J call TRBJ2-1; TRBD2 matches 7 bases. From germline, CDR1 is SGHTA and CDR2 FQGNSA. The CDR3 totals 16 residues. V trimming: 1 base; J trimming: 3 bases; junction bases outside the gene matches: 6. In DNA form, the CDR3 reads TGTGCCAGCAGCTTAGTTGCTAGCGGATACTACAATGAGCAGTTCTTC. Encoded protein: CASSLVASGYYNEQFF.

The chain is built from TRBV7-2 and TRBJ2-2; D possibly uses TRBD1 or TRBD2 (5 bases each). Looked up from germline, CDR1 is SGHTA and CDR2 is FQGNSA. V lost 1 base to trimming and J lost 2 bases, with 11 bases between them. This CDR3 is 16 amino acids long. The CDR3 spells CASSLVGGGNTGELFF. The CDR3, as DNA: TGTGCCAGCAGCTTAGTTGGTGGGGGAAACACCGGGGAGCTGTTTTTT.

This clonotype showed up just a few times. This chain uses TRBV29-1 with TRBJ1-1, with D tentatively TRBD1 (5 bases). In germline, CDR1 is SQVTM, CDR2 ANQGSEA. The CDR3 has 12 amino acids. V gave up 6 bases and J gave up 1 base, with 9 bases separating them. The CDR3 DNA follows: TGCAGCGTCGGGGGGGGGAACACTGAAGCTTTCTTT. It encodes CSVGGGNTEAFF.

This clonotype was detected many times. CDR3 in amino acids: CASRESAGVYLNTEAFF. The CDR3 nucleotides read TGCGCCAGCAGAGAATCGGCAGGGGTATATTTGAACACTGAAGCTTTCTTT. The chain is built from TRBV5-1 and TRBJ1-1; possibly TRBD1 for D (6 bases). With 5 bases removed from V and 0 bases from J, the gap between germline ends came to 20 bases. The V gene's germline CDR1 is SGHRS and CDR2 YFSETQ. This CDR3 is 17 amino acids long.

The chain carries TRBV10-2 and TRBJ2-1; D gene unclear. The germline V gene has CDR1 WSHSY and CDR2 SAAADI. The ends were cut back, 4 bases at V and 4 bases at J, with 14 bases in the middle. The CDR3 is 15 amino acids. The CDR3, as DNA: TGCGCCAGCAGTGCTGGCTTCGCAGCTTACAATGAGCAGTTCTTC. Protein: CASSAGFAAYNEQFF.

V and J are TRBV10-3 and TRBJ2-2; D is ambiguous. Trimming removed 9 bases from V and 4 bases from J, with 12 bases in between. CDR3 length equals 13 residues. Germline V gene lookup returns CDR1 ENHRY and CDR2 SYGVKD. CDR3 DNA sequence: TGTGCCATGGGAATGTTATCCACCGGGGAGCTGTTTTTT. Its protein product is CAMGMLSTGELFF.

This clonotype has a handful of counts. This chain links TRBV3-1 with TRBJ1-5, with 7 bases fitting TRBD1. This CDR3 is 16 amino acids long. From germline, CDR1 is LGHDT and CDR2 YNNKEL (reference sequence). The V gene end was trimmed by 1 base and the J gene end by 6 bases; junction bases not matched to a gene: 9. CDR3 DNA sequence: TGTGCCAGCAGCCAAGGCGTCGGGACAGAGATTCAGCCCCAGCATTTT. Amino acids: CASSQGVGTEIQPQHF. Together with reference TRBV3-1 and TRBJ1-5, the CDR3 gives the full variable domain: DTAVSQTPKYLVTQMGNDKSIKCEQNLGHDTMYWYKQDSKKFLKIMFSYNNKELIINETVPNRFSPKSPDKAHLNLHINSLELGDSAVYFCASSQGVGTEIQPQHFGDGTRLSIL.

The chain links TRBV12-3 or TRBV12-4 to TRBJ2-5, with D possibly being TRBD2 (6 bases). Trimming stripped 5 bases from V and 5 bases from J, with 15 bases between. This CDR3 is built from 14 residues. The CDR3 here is CASSATGSAETQYF. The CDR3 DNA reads TGTGCCAGCAGTGCAACCGGGAGTGCGGAGACCCAGTACTTC.

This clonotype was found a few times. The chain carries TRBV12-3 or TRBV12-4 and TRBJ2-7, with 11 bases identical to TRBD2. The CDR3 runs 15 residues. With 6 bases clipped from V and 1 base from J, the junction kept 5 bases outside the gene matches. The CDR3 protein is CASSRGLAVSYEQYF. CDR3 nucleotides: TGTGCCAGCAGCCGGGGACTAGCGGTTTCCTACGAGCAGTACTTC.

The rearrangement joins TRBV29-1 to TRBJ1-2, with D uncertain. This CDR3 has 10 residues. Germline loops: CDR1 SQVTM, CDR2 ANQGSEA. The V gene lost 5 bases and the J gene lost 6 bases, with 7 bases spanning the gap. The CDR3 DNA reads TGCAGCGTTCCTGTAGATGGCTACACCTTC. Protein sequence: CSVPVDGYTF. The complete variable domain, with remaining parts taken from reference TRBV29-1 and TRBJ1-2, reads SAVISQKPSRDICQRGTSLTIQCQVDSQVTMMFWYRQQPGQSLTLIATANQGSEATYESGFVIDKFPISRPNLTFSTLTVSNMSPEDSSIYLCSVPVDGYTFGSGTRLTVV.

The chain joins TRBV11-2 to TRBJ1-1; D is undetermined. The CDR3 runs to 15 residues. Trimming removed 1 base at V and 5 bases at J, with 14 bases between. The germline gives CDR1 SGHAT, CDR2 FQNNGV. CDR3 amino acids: CASSLVLGGGTEAFF. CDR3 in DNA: TGTGCCAGCAGCTTAGTTCTGGGCGGTGGGACTGAAGCTTTCTTT.

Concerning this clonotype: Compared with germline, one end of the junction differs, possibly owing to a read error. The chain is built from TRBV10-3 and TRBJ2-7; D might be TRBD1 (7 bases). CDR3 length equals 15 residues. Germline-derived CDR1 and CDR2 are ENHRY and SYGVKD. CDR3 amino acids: CAISEQAGGSGMETF. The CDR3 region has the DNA TGTGCCATCAGTGAGCAGGCAGGGGGGAGCGGAATGGAGACCTTC.

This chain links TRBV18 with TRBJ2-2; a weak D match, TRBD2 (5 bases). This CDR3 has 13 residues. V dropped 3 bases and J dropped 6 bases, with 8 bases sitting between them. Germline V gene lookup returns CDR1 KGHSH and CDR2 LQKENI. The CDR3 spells CASSPVGAGELFF. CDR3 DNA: TGTGCCAGCTCACCTGTCGGGGCCGGGGAGCTGTTTTTT. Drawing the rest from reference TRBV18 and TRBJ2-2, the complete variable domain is NAGVMQNPRHLVRRRGQEARLRCSPMKGHSHVYWYRQLPEEGLKFMVYLQKENIIDESGMPKERFSAEFPKEGPSILRIQQVVRGDSAAYFCASSPVGAGELFFGEGSRLTVL.

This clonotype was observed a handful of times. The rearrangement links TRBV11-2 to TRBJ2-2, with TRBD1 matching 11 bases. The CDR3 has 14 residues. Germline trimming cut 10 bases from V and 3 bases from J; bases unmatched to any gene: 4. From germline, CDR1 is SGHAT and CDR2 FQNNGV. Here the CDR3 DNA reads TGTGCCACCGGACAGGGGGCATACACCGGGGAGCTGTTTTTT. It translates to CATGQGAYTGELFF.

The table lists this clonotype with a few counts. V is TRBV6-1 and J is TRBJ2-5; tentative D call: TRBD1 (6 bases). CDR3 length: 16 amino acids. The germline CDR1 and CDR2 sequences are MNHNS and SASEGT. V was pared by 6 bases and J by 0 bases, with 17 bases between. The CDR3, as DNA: TGTGCCAGCAGCCTCTTAACAGGGTTTCACCAAGAGACCCAGTACTTC. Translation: CASSLLTGFHQETQYF.

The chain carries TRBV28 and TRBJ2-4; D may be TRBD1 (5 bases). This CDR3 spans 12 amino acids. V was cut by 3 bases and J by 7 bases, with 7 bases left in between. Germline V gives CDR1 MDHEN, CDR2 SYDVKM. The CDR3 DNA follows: TGTGCCAGCAGTTTTAGGGGTAACATTCAGTACTTC. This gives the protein CASSFRGNIQYF.

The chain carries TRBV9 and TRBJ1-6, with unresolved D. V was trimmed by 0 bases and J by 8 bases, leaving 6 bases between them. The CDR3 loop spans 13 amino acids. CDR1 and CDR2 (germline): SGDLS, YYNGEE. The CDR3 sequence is CASSVASDSPLHF. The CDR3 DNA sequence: TGTGCCAGCAGCGTAGCTTCGGATTCACCCCTCCACTTT.

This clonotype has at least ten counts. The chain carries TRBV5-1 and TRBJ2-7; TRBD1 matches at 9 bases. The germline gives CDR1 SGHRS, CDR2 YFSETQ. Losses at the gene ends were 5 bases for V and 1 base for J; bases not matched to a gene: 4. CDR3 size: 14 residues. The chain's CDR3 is CASRQQGASYEQYF. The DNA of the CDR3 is TGCGCCAGCAGGCAACAGGGGGCATCCTACGAGCAGTACTTC.

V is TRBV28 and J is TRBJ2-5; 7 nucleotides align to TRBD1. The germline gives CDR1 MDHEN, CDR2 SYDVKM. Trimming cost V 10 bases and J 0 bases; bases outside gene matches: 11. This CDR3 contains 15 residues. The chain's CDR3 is CATKRDSMYQETQYF. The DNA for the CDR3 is TGTGCCACCAAACGGGACAGCATGTACCAAGAGACCCAGTACTTC.

As DNA, the CDR3 is TGTGCCAGCTACCCGGGACAGGGGATAACCGGGGAGCTGTTTTTT. The encoded protein is CASYPGQGITGELFF. The chain joins TRBV27 to TRBJ2-2; 10 bases are shared with TRBD1. The germline V gene has CDR1 MNHEY and CDR2 SMNVEV (reference sequence). This CDR3 is 15 amino acids long. V trimming: 8 bases; J trimming: 5 bases; junction bases outside the gene matches: 8.

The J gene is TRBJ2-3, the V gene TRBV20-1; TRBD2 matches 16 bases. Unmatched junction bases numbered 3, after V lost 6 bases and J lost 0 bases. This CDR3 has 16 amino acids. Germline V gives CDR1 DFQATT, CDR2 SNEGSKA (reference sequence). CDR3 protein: CSAGTSGRVSTDTQYF. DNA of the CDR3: TGCAGTGCCGGGACTAGCGGGAGGGTTAGCACAGATACGCAGTATTTT.

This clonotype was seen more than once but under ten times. The CDR3 DNA is TGTGCCAGCTACCGGGACAGGAGCTACAATGAGCAGTTCTTC. This gives the protein CASYRDRSYNEQFF. This chain uses TRBV6-1 with TRBJ2-1; TRBD1 agrees at 8 bases. V gave up 8 bases and J gave up 3 bases; unmatched junction bases: 6. The CDR3 runs to 14 residues. Germline V gene data show CDR1 as MNHNS and CDR2 as SASEGT.

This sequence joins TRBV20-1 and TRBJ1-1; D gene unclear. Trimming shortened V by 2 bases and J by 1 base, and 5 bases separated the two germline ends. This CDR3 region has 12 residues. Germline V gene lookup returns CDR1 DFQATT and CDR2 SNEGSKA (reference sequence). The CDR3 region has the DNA TGCAGTGCTAGACAGCCGAACACTGAAGCTTTCTTT. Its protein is CSARQPNTEAFF.

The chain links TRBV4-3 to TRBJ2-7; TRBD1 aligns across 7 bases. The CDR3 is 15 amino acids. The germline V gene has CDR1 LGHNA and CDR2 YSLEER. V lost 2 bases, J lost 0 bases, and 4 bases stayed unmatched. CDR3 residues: CASSQTGTASYEQYF. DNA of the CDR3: TGCGCCAGCAGCCAAACCGGGACAGCCTCCTACGAGCAGTACTTC.

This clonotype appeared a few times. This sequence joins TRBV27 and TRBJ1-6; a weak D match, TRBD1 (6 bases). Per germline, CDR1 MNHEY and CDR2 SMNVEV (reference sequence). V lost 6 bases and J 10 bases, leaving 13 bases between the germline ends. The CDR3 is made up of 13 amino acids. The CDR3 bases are TGTGCCAGCAGAGTACAGGGACCCTCACCCCTCCACTTT. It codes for CASRVQGPSPLHF.